This record looks at one T cell receptor beta chain sequence and its context. Its target is unknown. V lost 0 bases, J lost 3 bases, and 12 bases lay in between. The germline gives CDR1 SNHLY, CDR2 FYNNEI. The CDR3 is made up of 15 amino acids. For sequencing, patients were chosen who had shown expansion of CD8+CD57+ cells by flow cytometry. Every one of the patients had aplastic anemia (severe, acquired). This record belongs to a study of CD8+CD57+ T cells in acquired aplastic anemia. Study background: The study obtained an average of approximately 2.9 ug of DNA from sorted CD4+ and CD8+ cells. Findings of the study overall: In common between the patients and the controls were around 29 CD8+ CDR3 sequences.

The use of genomic DNA as template underpinned the TCR beta VDJ and CDR3 profiling. TCRdb itself ran the reads through MiXCR, one entry per CDR3 protein. The table lists 150,000 to 180,000 distinct CDR3 sequences, roughly half of them singletons. This TCR came from a human donor with aplastic anemia. The sample taken for sequencing was sorted CD4+, CD8+, or CD8+CD57+ T cells (not recorded which) from PBMCs. This chain connects TRBV2 to TRBJ2-7; D not resolved. For the CDR3, the DNA is TGTGCCAGCAGTGAAGCGTTGAATCCCCTCTACGAGCAGTACTTC. Its translation: CASSEALNPLYEQYF.